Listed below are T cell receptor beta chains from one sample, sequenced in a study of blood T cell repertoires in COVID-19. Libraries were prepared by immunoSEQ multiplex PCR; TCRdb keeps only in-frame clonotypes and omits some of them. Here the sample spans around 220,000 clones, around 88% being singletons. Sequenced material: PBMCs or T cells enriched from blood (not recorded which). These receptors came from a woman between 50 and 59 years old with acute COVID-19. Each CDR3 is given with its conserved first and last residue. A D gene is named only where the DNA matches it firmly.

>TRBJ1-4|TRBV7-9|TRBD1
TGTGCCAGCAGCTCCCGACAGGGGGATGAAAAACTGTTTTTT
CASSSRQGDEKLFF
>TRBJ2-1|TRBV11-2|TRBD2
TGTGCCAGCAGCAACTTGCGAGCGGGAGGGCCAGGCTATGAGCAGTTCTTC
CASSNLRAGGPGYEQFF
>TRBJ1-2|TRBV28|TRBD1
TGTGCCAGCAGCGAACAGGGGGCCTATGGCTACACCTTC
CASSEQGAYGYTF
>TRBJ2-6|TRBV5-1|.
TGCGCCAGCAGCCTCCTCTCTGGGGCCAACGTCCTGACTTTC
CASSLLSGANVLTF
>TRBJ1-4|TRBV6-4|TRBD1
TGTGCCAGCTCCACAGGGGACGATGAAAAACTGTTTTTT
CASSTGDDEKLFF
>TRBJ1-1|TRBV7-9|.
TGTGCCAGCAGCTTTCCCCGGGACATAGCCGCTGAAGCTTTCTTT
CASSFPRDIAAEAFF
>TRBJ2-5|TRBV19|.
TGTGCCACCTCTCGAGGTGGGTGGGAGACCCAGTACTTC
CATSRGGWETQYF
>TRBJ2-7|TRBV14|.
TGTGCCAGCAGCCAAGGCTCAGGGAATTCCTACGAGCAGTACTTC
CASSQGSGNSYEQYF
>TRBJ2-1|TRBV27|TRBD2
TGTGCCAGCAGTCCACATGGACTAGCGGGAAGTAGGTACAATGAGCAGTTCTTC
CASSPHGLAGSRYNEQFF
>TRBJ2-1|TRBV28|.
TGTGCCAGCAAAGGGGCAGCCACCTCCTACAATGAGCAGTTCTTC
CASKGAATSYNEQFF